The T cell receptor beta chain under discussion was sequenced for a study of identical twins. Template switching created a universal primer site, and the cDNA included unique molecular identifiers. MiXCR, run by TCRdb on the 5' RACE reads, gives a single entry per CDR3 protein. Of 200,000 to 250,000 distinct CDR3 sequences listed, more than 9% were seen once; the top ten hold approximately 11%. A word on this clonotype: Its antigen is not known.

Broader study findings: The analysis was cross-sectional rather than longitudinal within donors.

The sequence was collected from a man aged 45-60 years in good health. Sample: memory T cells sorted from blood.

The CDR3 spells CASSEPPRNEQFF. DNA of the CDR3: TGTGCCAGCAGCGAGCCGCCCAGGAACGAGCAGTTCTTC. The V and J genes are TRBV9 and TRBJ2-1; D remains ambiguous. Trimming pared 3 bases from V and 10 bases from J, leaving 14 bases between. The germline V gene encodes CDR1 SGDLS and CDR2 YYNGEE. This CDR3 is 13 amino acids long.